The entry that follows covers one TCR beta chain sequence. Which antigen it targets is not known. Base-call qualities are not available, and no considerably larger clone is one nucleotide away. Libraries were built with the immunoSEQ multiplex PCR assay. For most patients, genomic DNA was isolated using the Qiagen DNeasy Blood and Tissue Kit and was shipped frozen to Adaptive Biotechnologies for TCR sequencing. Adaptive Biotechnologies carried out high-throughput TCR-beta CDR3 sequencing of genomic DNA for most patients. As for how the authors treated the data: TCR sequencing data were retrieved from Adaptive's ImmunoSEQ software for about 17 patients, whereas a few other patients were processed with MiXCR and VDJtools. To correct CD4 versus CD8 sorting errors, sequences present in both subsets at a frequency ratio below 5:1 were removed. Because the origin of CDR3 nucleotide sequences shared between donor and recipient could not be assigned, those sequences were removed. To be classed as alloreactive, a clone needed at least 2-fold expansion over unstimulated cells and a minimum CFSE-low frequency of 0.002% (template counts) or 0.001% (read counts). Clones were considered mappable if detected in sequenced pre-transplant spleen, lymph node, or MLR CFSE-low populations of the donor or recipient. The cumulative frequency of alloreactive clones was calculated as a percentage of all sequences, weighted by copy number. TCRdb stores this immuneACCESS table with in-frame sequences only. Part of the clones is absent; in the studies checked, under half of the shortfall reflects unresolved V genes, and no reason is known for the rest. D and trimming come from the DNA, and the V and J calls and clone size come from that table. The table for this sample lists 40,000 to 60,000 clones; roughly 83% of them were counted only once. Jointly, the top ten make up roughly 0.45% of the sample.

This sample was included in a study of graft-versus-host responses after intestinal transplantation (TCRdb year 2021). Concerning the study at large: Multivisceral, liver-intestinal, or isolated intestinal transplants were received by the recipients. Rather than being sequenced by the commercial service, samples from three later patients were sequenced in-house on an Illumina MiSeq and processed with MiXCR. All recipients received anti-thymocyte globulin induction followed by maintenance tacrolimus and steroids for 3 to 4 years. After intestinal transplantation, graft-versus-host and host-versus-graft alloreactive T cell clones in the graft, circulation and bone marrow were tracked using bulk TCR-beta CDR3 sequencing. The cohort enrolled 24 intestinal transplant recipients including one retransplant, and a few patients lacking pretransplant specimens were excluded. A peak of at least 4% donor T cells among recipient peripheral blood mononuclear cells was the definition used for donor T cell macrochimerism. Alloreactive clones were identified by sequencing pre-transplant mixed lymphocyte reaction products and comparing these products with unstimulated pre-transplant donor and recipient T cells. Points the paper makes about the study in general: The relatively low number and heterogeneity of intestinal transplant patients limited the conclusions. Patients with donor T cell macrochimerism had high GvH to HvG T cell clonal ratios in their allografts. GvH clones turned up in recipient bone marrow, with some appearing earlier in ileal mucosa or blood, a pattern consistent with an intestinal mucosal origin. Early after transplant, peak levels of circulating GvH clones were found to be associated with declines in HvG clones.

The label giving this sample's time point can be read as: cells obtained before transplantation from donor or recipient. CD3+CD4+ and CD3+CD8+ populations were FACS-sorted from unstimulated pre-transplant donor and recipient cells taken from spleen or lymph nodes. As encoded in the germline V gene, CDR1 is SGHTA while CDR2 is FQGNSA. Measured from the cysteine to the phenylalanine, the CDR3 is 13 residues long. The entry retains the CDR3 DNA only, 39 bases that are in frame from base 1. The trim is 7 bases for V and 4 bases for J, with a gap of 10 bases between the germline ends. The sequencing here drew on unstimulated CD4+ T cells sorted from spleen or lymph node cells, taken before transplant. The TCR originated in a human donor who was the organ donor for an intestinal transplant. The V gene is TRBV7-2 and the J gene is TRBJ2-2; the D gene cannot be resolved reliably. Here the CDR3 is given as CASMPRVTGELFF. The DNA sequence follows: TGTGCCAGCATGCCTCGGGTCACCGGGGAGCTGTTTTTT.